Below are 2 T cell receptor beta chains sequenced from a single sample in a study of response to subunit inactivated influenza vaccine. TCRdb analysed the RT-PCR reads with MiXCR anew, one entry per CDR3 protein. The sample gives just under 550,000 distinct CDR3 sequences, under 25% of which show up once; 2.5% to 3% is in the top ten. The same specimen was also included in a second study, on T cells expressing NK-cell markers. As that report states: Scientists made TCR beta cDNA using 5'RACE template switching with UMIs.

Specimen: CD4+ T cells sorted from PBMCs, collected 11 to 12 days after vaccination. Receptors were obtained from a man aged 50 to 60 who received an inactivated influenza vaccine.

J is TRBJ2-2 and V is TRBV15; D perhaps matches TRBD2 (5 bases). Trimming removed 6 bases at V and 4 bases at J, with 15 bases between. CDR1 is LNHNV, CDR2 YYDKDF, per germline (reference sequence). This CDR3 contains 15 residues. The CDR3 loop is CATRPRTAGTGELFF. The CDR3 DNA is TGTGCCACCAGGCCAAGGACGGCGGGCACCGGGGAGCTGTTTTTT.

The chain has TRBV15 and TRBJ1-6; TRBD1 matches 9 bases. The ends lost 0 bases at V and 10 bases at J; junction bases unmatched: 4. The germline gives CDR1 LNHNV, CDR2 YYDKDF (reference sequence). The CDR3 is 15 amino acids. CDR3 region: CATSRERTGVSPLHF. Here the CDR3 DNA reads TGTGCCACCAGCAGAGAGCGGACAGGGGTGTCACCCCTCCACTTT.